This T cell receptor (beta chain) was observed in a study of regulatory T cells in long-lasting Graves disease. At least ten counts were recorded for this clonotype. Its matching antigen is unknown. The time point here: newly diagnosed GD, antithyroid drugs for less than 3 months. TCR sequences were obtained from RNA taken from PBMCs. Whole-study results and caveats: Compared with new cases, persistent Graves' patients showed reduced TCR diversity.

Germline-derived CDR1 and CDR2 are SGHTA and FQGTGA. V gave up 5 bases and J gave up 6 bases, with 14 bases separating them. The CDR3 extends over 13 amino acids. Libraries of TCR beta came from iRepertoire HTBI primers plus Arm-PCR of CDR3 regions. TCRdb re-derived calls from the multiplex PCR reads in MiXCR, one entry per CDR3 protein. Of about 240,000 distinct CDR3 sequences listed, over 20% were seen once; the top ten hold roughly 14%. The chain has TRBV7-3 and TRBJ2-7; D may be TRBD2 (5 bases). The source material was peripheral blood mononuclear cells (PBMCs), sampled at new diagnosis, from a patient treated with antithyroid drugs. The clonotype comes from a female donor with Graves disease. The CDR3 is CASSGGYLREQYF. The DNA for the CDR3 is TGTGCCAGCAGCGGCGGGTATTTACGCGAGCAGTACTTC.